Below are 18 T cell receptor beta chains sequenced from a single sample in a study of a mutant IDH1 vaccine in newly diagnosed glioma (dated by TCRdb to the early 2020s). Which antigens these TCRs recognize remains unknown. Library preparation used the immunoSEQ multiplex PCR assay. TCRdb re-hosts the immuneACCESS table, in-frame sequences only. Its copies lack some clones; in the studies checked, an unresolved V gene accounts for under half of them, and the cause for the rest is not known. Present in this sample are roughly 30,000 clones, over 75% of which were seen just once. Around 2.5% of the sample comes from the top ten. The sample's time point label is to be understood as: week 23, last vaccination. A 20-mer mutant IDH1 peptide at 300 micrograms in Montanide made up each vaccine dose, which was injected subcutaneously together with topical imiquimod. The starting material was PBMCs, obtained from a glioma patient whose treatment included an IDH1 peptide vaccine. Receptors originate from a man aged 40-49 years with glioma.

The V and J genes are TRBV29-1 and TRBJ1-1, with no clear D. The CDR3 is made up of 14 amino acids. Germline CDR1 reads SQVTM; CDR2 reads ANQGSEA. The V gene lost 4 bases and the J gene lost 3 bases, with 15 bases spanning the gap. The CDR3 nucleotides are TGCAGCGTTGCCCCTAATTTGCGGGACACTGAAGCTTTCTTT. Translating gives CSVAPNLRDTEAFF.

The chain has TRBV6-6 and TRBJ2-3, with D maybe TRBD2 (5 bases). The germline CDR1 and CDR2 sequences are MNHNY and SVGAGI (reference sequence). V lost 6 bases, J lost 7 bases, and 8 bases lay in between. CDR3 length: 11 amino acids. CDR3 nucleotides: TGTGCCAGCAGCCGGGAACATACGCAGTATTTT. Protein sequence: CASSREHTQYF.

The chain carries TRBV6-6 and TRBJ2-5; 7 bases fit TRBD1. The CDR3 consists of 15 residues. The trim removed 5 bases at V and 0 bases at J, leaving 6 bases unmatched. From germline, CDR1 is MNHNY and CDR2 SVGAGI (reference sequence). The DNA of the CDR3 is TGTGCCAGCAGTCGGACGGGACAGTACCAAGAGACCCAGTACTTC. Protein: CASSRTGQYQETQYF.

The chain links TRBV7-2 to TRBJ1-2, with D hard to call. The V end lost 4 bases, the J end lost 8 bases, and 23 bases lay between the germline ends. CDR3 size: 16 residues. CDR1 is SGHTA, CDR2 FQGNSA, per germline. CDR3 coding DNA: TGTGCCAGCAGCTCGATTCTTGGATCCCACACGGGAGGCTACACCTTC. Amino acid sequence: CASSSILGSHTGGYTF.

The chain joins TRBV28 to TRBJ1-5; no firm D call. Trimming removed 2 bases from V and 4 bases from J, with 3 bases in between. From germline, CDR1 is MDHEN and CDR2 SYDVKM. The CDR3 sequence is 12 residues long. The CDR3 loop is CASSLVNQPQHF. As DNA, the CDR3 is TGTGCCAGCAGTTTAGTTAATCAGCCCCAGCATTTT.

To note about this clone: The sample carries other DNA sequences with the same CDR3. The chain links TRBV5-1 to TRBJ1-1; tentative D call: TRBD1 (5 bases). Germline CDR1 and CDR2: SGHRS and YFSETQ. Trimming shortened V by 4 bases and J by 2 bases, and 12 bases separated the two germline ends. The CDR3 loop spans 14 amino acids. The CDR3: CASSGPGGNTEAFF. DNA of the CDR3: TGCGCCAGCAGCGGCCCGGGGGGAAACACTGAAGCTTTCTTT.

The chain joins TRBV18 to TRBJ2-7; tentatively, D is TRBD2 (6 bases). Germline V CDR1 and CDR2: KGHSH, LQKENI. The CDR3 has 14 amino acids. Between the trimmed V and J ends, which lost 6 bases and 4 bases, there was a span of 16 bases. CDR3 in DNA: TGTGCCAGCTCCCCGGGGGTCGGGTCTTACGAGCAGTACGTC. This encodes CASSPGVGSYEQYV.

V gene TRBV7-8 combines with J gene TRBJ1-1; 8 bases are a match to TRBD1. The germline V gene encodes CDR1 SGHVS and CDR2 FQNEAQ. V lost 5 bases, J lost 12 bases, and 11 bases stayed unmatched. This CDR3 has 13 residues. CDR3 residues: CASSVRDRLGTFF. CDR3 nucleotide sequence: TGTGCCAGCAGCGTAAGGGACAGGCTGGGAACTTTCTTT.

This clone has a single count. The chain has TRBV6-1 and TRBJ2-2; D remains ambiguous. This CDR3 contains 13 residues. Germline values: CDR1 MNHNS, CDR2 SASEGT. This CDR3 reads CADGGPSAGELFF. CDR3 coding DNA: TGTGCAGATGGCGGTCCGTCGGCCGGGGAGCTGTTTTTT.

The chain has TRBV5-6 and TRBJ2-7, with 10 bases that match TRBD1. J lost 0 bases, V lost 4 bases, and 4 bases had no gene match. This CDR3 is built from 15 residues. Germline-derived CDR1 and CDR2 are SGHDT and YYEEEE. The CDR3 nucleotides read TGTGCCAGCAGCCCCGGGACAGGGGTCTCCTACGAGCAGTACTTC. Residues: CASSPGTGVSYEQYF.

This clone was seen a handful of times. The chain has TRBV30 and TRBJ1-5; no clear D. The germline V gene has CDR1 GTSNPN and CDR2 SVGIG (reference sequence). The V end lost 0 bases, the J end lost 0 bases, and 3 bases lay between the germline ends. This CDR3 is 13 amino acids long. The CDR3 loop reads CAWSVNSNQPQHF. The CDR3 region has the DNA TGTGCCTGGAGTGTAAATAGCAATCAGCCCCAGCATTTT. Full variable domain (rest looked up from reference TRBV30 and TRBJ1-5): SQTIHQWPATLVQPVGSPLSLECTVEGTSNPNLYWYRQAAGRGLQLLFYSVGIGQISSEVPQNLSASRPQDRQFILSSKKLLLSDSGFYLCAWSVNSNQPQHFGDGTRLSIL.

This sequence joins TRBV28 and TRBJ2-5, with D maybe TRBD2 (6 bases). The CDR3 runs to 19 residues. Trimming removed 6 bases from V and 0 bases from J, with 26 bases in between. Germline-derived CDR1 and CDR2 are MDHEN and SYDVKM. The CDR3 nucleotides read TGTGCCAGCAGCCTGCCAACCCTGGGGACTGACTGGTACCAAGAGACCCAGTACTTC. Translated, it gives CASSLPTLGTDWYQETQYF. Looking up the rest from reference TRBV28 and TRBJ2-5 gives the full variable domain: DVKVTQSSRYLVKRTGEKVFLECVQDMDHENMFWYRQDPGLGLRLIYFSYDVKMKEKGDIPEGYSVSREKKERFSLILESASTNQTSMYLCASSLPTLGTDWYQETQYFGPGTRLLVL.

CDR3 sequence (DNA): TGTGCCAGCAGCGCCCGGGATTCTAGCAGTGAGCAGTTCTTC. Its translation is CASSARDSSSEQFF. The chain links TRBV9 to TRBJ2-1, with TRBD2 as a possible D gene (5 bases). V was trimmed by 3 bases and J by 9 bases, leaving 16 bases between them. The CDR3 extends over 14 amino acids. The germline V gene has CDR1 SGDLS and CDR2 YYNGEE. The full variable domain, completed using reference TRBV9 and TRBJ2-1, is DSGVTQTPKHLITATGQRVTLRCSPRSGDLSVYWYQQSLDQGLQFLIQYYNGEERAKGNILERFSAQQFPDLHSELNLSSLELGDSALYFCASSARDSSSEQFFGPGTRLTVL.

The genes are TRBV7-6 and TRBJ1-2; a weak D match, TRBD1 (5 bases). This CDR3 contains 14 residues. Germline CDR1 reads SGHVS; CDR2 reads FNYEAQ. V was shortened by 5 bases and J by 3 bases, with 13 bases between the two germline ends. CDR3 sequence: CASSPGTEDYGYTF. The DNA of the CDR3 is TGTGCCAGCAGCCCGGGGACGGAGGACTATGGCTACACCTTC.

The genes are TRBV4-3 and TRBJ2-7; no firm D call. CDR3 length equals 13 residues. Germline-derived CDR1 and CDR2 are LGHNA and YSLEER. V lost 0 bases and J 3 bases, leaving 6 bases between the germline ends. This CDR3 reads CASSQEFSYEQYF. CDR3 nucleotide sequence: TGCGCCAGCAGCCAAGAGTTCAGCTACGAGCAGTACTTC.

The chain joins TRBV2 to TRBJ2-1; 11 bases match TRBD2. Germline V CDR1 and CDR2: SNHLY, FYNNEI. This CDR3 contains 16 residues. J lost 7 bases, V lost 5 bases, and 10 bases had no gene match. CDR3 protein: CASSSTGTSGRNEQFF. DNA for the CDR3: TGTGCCAGCAGTTCAACCGGGACTAGCGGAAGGAATGAGCAGTTCTTC. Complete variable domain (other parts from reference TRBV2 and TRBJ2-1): EPEVTQTPSHQVTQMGQEVILRCVPISNHLYFYWYRQILGQKVEFLVSFYNNEISEKSEIFDDQFSVERPDGSNFTLKIRSTKLEDSAMYFCASSSTGTSGRNEQFFGPGTRLTVL.

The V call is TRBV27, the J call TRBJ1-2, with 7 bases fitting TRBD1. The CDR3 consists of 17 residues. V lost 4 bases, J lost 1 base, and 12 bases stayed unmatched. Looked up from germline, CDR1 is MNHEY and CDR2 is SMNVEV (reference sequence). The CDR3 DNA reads TGTGCCAGCAGTTCAGATCTGACAGGGATAAGTAACTATGGCTACACCTTC. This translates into CASSSDLTGISNYGYTF.

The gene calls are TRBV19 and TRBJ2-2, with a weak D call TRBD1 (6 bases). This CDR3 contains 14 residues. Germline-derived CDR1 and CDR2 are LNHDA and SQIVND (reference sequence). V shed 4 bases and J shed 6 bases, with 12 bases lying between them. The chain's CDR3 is CASSSRGFPGELFF. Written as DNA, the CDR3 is TGTGCCAGTAGTAGCAGGGGATTCCCCGGGGAGCTGTTTTTT.